This T cell receptor (beta chain) stems from a study of T cell responses to AZD1222 COVID-19 vaccine. Clones were read by immunoSEQ multiplex PCR, and TCRdb kept only the in-frame ones, dropping some. In the table there are about 110,000 clones, about 88% of which are singletons. The length of the CDR3 is 14 residues. V dropped 4 bases and J dropped 6 bases, with 13 bases sitting between them. Germline values: CDR1 MNHEY, CDR2 SMNVEV (reference sequence). The TCR sequence derives from an adult in good health. V gene TRBV27 combines with J gene TRBJ2-1; D possibly corresponds to TRBD1 (6 bases). The material was peripheral blood, obtained on day 0 of AZD1222 vaccination. CDR3 DNA sequence: TGTGCCAGCAGTTCCCTTGCAGGGGTCAATGAGCAGTTCTTC. Amino acid sequence: CASSSLAGVNEQFF.